This T cell receptor (beta chain) was recorded in a study of siplizumab effects on memory and regulatory T cells. The study's findings and limits: Mean Treg-derived proportions of mappable alloreactive CD4+ clones were just under 70% for siplizumab and around 30% for controls. In unstimulated cells, naive T cells appeared more diverse than memory T cells and seemed major alloresponse contributors.

Clones were read by immunoSEQ multiplex PCR, and TCRdb kept only the in-frame ones, dropping some. The sample includes approximately 50,000 clones, about 94% of them seen just once. On this clone: The antigen is not known.

The CDR3 is 11 amino acids. Germline lookup yields CDR1 SGHDT and CDR2 YYEEEE. V was clipped by 0 bases and J by 15 bases, with 10 bases between them. The receptor was derived from a human donor in good health. Sequencing was performed on CD8+ T cells sorted from blood. V is TRBV5-6 and J is TRBJ2-1; D gene unclear. CDR3 DNA sequence: TGTGCCAGCAGCTTGGGTTTACCCCTGTTCTTC. This encodes CASSLGLPLFF.